This T cell receptor beta chain was retrieved from a study of CD8+ T cells in alopecia areata. At the level of the study: A regimen of oral tofacitinib, 5 to 10 mg twice daily, was given to treated patients. Treatment with tofacitinib (6 to 18 months) was followed by 6 months off drug.

Notes on the study in general: Mouse data revealed clearer TCR sharing than patient data did, a gap possibly tied to HLA.

The table lists this clone with a count of one. Its antigen is still unknown. After isolation, RNA underwent reverse transcription to generate cDNA as the sequencing template. TCRdb's table, derived via immunoSEQ multiplex PCR, lists solely in-frame clones and lacks some. The data show some 180,000 clones, with around 63% seen just once and 1.7% held by the top ten. The CDR3 sequence is 14 residues long. CDR1 SQVTM and CDR2 ANQGSEA come from the germline V gene. V gave up 2 bases and J gave up 8 bases, with 18 bases separating them. The chain recombines TRBV29-1 with TRBJ1-1, with D perhaps matching TRBD1 (5 bases). Material: CD4+ T cells sorted from blood, obtained at week 0. The TCR originated in a human donor with alopecia areata. CDR3 amino acids: CSVESTRLQVEAFF. The CDR3 nucleotides read TGCAGCGTTGAATCTACCCGATTACAGGTGGAAGCTTTCTTT.